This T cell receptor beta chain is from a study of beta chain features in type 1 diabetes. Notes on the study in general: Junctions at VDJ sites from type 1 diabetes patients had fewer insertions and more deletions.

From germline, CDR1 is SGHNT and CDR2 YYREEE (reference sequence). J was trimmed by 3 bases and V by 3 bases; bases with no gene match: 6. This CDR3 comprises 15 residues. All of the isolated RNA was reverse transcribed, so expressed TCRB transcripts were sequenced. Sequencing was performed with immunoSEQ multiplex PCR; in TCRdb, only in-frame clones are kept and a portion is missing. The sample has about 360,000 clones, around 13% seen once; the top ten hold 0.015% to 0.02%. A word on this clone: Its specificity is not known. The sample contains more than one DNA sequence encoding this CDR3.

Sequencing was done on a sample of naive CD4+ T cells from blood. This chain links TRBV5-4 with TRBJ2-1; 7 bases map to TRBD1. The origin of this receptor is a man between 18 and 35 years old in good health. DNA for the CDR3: TGTGCCAGCAGCTCCAACAGGGGTAACTACAATGAGCAGTTCTTC. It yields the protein CASSSNRGNYNEQFF.